This T cell receptor (beta chain) was profiled in a study of T cell repertoires in aging, cancer and after chemotherapy. The wider study: Donor ages fell into six groups from 30 or younger up to 70 or older.

J gave up 0 bases and V 5 bases, and 4 bases lay outside the gene matches. The CDR3 contains 15 residues. Per germline, CDR1 MNHNS and CDR2 SASEGT. Amplification of TCR beta used genomic DNA extracted from peripheral blood. This clonotype has more than one count but fewer than ten. Multiplex touch-down PCR with TRB-A/B primers amplified rearranged V-D-J TRB sequences. TCRdb ran MiXCR on the multiplex PCR reads and lists one entry per CDR3 protein. Among 10,000 to 15,000 distinct CDR3 sequences, about a third were seen once, and the ten largest hold about 6.2%. The receptor's source is a human donor in good health. The donor label of this sample is uncertain. The sequencing sample was made of blood. The V gene is TRBV6-1, the J gene TRBJ2-3, with 8 bases fitting TRBD2. The DNA for the CDR3 is TGTGCCAGCAGTCTACTAGCGGCCAGCACAGATACGCAGTATTTT. Its protein is CASSLLAASTDTQYF.